This T cell receptor (beta chain) was recovered during a study of T cells after yellow fever vaccination. Study-wide background: Fractions with few cells were prepared using SMART-Seq v4 Ultra Low Input. Study outcomes and limitations: Abundant clonotypes from the bulk population could contaminate FACS-sorted repertoires. Of the clonotypes, a small share occurred in both CD4 and CD8 compartments.

Production of TCR cDNA was by 5'RACE template switching, which also added a universal primer site and UMIs. TCRdb reanalysed the 5' RACE reads using MiXCR and keeps one entry per CDR3 protein. The data show 300,000 to 400,000 distinct CDR3 sequences, about 8.7% seen once. V gave up 1 base and J gave up 9 bases, with 12 bases separating them. Germline values: CDR1 SGHTA, CDR2 FQGNSA. The CDR3 extends over 13 amino acids. The sample holds a few counts of this clonotype. Its matching antigen is unknown. The sequence was obtained from a man between 18 and 35 years old who received the YFV17D yellow fever vaccine. The specimen comprised PBMCs, sampled on the day of the first yellow fever vaccination. The chain joins TRBV7-2 to TRBJ1-1, with D possibly TRBD1 on 5 matching bases. This CDR3 is CASSLEVSGKAFF. Here the CDR3 DNA reads TGTGCCAGCAGCTTAGAGGTTTCAGGGAAAGCTTTCTTT. The full variable domain, in which reference TRBV7-2 and TRBJ1-1 provide the parts outside the CDR3, is GAGVSQSPSNKVTEKGKDVELRCDPISGHTALYWYRQSLGQGLEFLIYFQGNSAPDKSGLPSDRFSAERTGGSVSTLTIQRTQQEDSAVYLCASSLEVSGKAFFGQGTRLTVV.